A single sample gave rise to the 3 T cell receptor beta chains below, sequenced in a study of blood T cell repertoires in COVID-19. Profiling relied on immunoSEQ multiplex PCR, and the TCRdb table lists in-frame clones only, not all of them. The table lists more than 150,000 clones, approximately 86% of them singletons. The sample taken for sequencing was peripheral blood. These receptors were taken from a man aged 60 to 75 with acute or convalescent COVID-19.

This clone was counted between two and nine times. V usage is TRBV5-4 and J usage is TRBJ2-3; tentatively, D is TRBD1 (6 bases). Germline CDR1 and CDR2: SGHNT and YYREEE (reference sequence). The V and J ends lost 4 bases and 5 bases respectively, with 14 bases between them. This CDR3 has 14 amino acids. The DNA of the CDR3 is TGTGCCAGCAGCAGTGGGGCAGGGGTAGATACGCAGTATTTT. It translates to CASSSGAGVDTQYF.

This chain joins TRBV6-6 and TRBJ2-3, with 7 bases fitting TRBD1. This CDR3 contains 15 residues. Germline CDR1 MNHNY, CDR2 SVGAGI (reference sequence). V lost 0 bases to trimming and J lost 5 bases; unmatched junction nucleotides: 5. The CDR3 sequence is CASSYSGGLGDTQYF. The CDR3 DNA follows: TGTGCCAGCAGTTACTCAGGGGGCTTGGGAGATACGCAGTATTTT.

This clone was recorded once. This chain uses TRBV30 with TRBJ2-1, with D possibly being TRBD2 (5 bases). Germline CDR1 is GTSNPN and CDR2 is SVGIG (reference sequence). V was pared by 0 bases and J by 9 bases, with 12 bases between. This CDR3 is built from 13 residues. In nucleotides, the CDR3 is TGTGCCTGGAGTGTACGGGCGGGCGCTGAGCAGTTCTTC. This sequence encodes CAWSVRAGAEQFF.